This TCR beta chain was sequenced for a study of shared T cell receptors in the human thymus. V lost 2 bases and J lost 8, with 9 bases in between. Germline lookup yields CDR1 SGHVS and CDR2 FNYEAQ. The CDR3 runs 13 residues. Clones were sequenced by immunoSEQ multiplex PCR, and TCRdb holds only the in-frame ones, with some missing. The repertoire holds 540,000 or so clones, around three quarters seen once, with 0.013% in the top ten. These same records also appear under a second study, on human thymus T cells. That paper states: Biased V and J segment usage appeared in thymus and peripheral blood. Unrelated individuals were reported by related research to share highly overlapping thymic repertoires.

This receptor was identified in a boy under three years old with a congenital heart defect. J is TRBJ1-4 and V is TRBV7-6; tentative D call: TRBD1 (5 bases). What was sequenced was thymocytes. CDR3 amino acids: CASSLNRPEKLFF. For the CDR3, the DNA is TGTGCCAGCAGCTTAAACAGGCCGGAAAAACTGTTTTTT.